This record concerns one T cell receptor (beta chain) sequence. The antigen is unknown. These data belong to a study of T cells in Graves' hyperthyroidism and ophthalmopathy. Overall study: The blood sample was taken at first diagnosis, before treatment began.

Trimming removed 7 bases from V and 6 bases from J; junction bases left unmatched: 9. The CDR3 consists of 14 residues. CDR1 LNHDA and CDR2 SQIVND come from the germline V gene (reference sequence). General observations from the study: Within blood appeared most thyroid clonotypes that had expanded above 0.001. Ophthalmopathy was told apart from stable hyperthyroidism by a 13 V-J model.

Uncontrolled infection, other autoimmune disease, pregnancy and lactation each barred patients from inclusion. The TCR beta CDR3 regions underwent amplification using RNA transcripts as the source. The TCR CDR3 was amplified in a first-round RT-PCR using the HTBI primer set. MiXCR, run by TCRdb on the multiplex PCR reads, gives a single entry per CDR3 protein. The profile covers some 700,000 distinct CDR3 sequences, with 15% to 20% appearing a single time and roughly a sixth taken by the ten largest. The rearrangement uses TRBV19 and TRBJ2-1; 7 bases agree with TRBD1. The material sequenced was blood. The sequence was obtained from a man aged 45-60 years with Graves' hyperthyroidism. The CDR3 here is CASNGQGVFNEQFF. The CDR3 coding sequence is TGTGCCAGTAATGGGCAGGGGGTTTTCAATGAGCAGTTCTTC. Combining the CDR3 with reference TRBV19 and TRBJ2-1 gives the whole variable domain DGGITQSPKYLFRKEGQNVTLSCEQNLNHDAMYWYRQDPGQGLRLIYYSQIVNDFQKGDIAEGYSVSREKKESFPLTVTSAQKNPTAFYLCASNGQGVFNEQFFGPGTRLTVL.